These 12 T cell receptor beta chains came from one sample sequenced in a study of blood T cell repertoires in COVID-19. The method was immunoSEQ multiplex PCR; TCRdb's version includes in-frame clones alone and lacks a portion of them. Of about 290,000 clones in the sample, under 90% are singletons; the top ten hold about 1.7%. The material sequenced was PBMCs or T cells enriched from blood (not recorded which). The receptors shown here come from a middle-aged woman who had recovered from COVID-19.

This chain joins TRBV4-2 and TRBJ2-3; no definite D call. Germline-derived CDR1 and CDR2 are LGHNA and YNFKEQ. Trimming shortened V by 4 bases and J by 1 base, and 9 bases separated the two germline ends. The CDR3 loop spans 14 amino acids. CDR3 region: CASSPRHGTDTQYF. The CDR3 DNA reads as TGTGCCAGCAGCCCCAGGCACGGCACAGATACGCAGTATTTT.

This chain links TRBV7-2 with TRBJ2-1; 7 bases are shared with TRBD1. Germline CDR1 and CDR2: SGHTA and FQGNSA. The CDR3 is 15 residues long. The ends lost 1 base at V and 6 bases at J; junction bases unmatched: 6. In DNA, the CDR3 is TGTGCCAGCAGCTTAGTACAGGGGCGGACCAATGAGCAGTTCTTC. It codes for CASSLVQGRTNEQFF.

The CDR3: CATSRDIGQDNEQFF. The CDR3 coding sequence is TGTGCCACCAGCAGAGATATCGGACAGGACAATGAGCAGTTCTTC. This rearrangement joins TRBV15 to TRBJ2-1, with 7 bases aligning to TRBD1. The V gene end was trimmed by 0 bases and the J gene end by 5 bases; junction bases not matched to a gene: 4. The CDR3 loop spans 15 amino acids. Germline assignment: CDR1 LNHNV and CDR2 YYDKDF (reference sequence).

The V gene is TRBV28, the J gene TRBJ1-2; D is uncertain. V was shortened by 1 base and J by 4 bases, with 16 bases between the two germline ends. The CDR3 is 16 amino acids. Germline V lookup: CDR1 MDHEN, CDR2 SYDVKM. The CDR3 DNA follows: TGTGCCAGCAGTTTATCTCCAGGCTTGGTATCCTATGGCTACACCTTC. The encoded protein is CASSLSPGLVSYGYTF.

A word on this clone: Compared with germline, one end of the junction differs, possibly owing to a read error. J is TRBJ1-2 and V is TRBV6-5; 9 nucleotides line up with TRBD1. CDR3 size: 14 residues. Germline lookup yields CDR1 MNHEY and CDR2 SVGAGI. The CDR3 is CASSLPGDRASLAF. DNA of the CDR3: TGTGCCAGCAGTCTTCCCGGGGACAGGGCCTCTTTAGCTTTC.

The chain couples TRBV27 to TRBJ2-7; 9 bases fit TRBD2. CDR3 length: 16 residues. Looked up from germline, CDR1 is MNHEY and CDR2 is SMNVEV (reference sequence). J lost 2 bases, V lost 4 bases, and 9 bases had no gene match. CDR3 region: CASSSGRTSAPYEQYF. Written as DNA, the CDR3 is TGTGCCAGCAGTTCCGGCCGGACTAGCGCGCCCTACGAGCAGTACTTC.

The genes are TRBV19 and TRBJ1-1, with D perhaps TRBD1 (6 bases). The CDR3 runs 15 residues. CDR1 is LNHDA, CDR2 SQIVND, per germline (reference sequence). Trimming removed 6 bases from V and 8 bases from J, with 22 bases in between. Written as DNA, the CDR3 is TGTGCCAGTAGCGAAGGGCGGCCAGGGGAGTCCGAAGCTTTCTTT. It translates to CASSEGRPGESEAFF. Using reference TRBV19 and TRBJ1-1 for the parts outside the CDR3, the full variable domain is DGGITQSPKYLFRKEGQNVTLSCEQNLNHDAMYWYRQDPGQGLRLIYYSQIVNDFQKGDIAEGYSVSREKKESFPLTVTSAQKNPTAFYLCASSEGRPGESEAFFGQGTRLTVV.

V is TRBV6-5 and J is TRBJ2-7, with 10 bases aligning to TRBD1. Per germline, CDR1 MNHEY and CDR2 SVGAGI. V was clipped by 6 bases and J by 4 bases; unmatched bases: 6. The CDR3 is 14 amino acids. CDR3 coding DNA: TGTGCCAGCAGGCGACAGGGGGCGCAGTACGAGCAGTACTTC. Translation gives CASRRQGAQYEQYF.

The rearrangement uses TRBV4-3 and TRBJ1-3, with 9 bases aligning to TRBD1. CDR3 length: 16 amino acids. From germline, CDR1 is LGHNA and CDR2 YSLEER. V shed 0 bases, J shed 7 bases, and the junction held 7 bases outside the gene matches. CDR3 loop: CASSQDPGTGWNTIYF. CDR3 DNA sequence: TGCGCCAGCAGCCAAGATCCGGGGACAGGGTGGAACACCATATATTTT.

The CDR3 here is CASSPRTSGSSYNEQFF. The CDR3, as DNA: TGTGCCAGCAGCCCTAGGACTAGCGGCTCCTCCTACAATGAGCAGTTCTTC. The rearrangement links TRBV4-2 to TRBJ2-1, with 10 nucleotides matching TRBD2. Germline V gene lookup returns CDR1 LGHNA and CDR2 YNFKEQ. This CDR3 is built from 17 residues. After removal of 4 bases from V and 0 bases from J, the junction contained 6 bases not matched to a gene.

J is TRBJ1-6 and V is TRBV30; no clear D gene. The CDR3 loop spans 14 amino acids. V lost 5 bases, J lost 9 bases, and 17 bases lay in between. Germline assignment: CDR1 GTSNPN and CDR2 SVGIG (reference sequence). The CDR3 region is CAWGIGVSVSPLHF. The DNA of the CDR3 is TGTGCCTGGGGTATCGGGGTATCGGTTTCACCCCTCCACTTT.

The rearrangement links TRBV7-9 to TRBJ2-7; TRBD1 matches at 8 bases. Per germline, CDR1 SEHNR and CDR2 FQNEAQ (reference sequence). The V gene end was trimmed by 8 bases and the J gene end by 5 bases; junction bases not matched to a gene: 11. CDR3 length equals 14 residues. In nucleotides, the CDR3 is TGTGCCAGCGCGGGGAGGCAGGGGGCCGACGAGCAGTACTTC. Its translation: CASAGRQGADEQYF.